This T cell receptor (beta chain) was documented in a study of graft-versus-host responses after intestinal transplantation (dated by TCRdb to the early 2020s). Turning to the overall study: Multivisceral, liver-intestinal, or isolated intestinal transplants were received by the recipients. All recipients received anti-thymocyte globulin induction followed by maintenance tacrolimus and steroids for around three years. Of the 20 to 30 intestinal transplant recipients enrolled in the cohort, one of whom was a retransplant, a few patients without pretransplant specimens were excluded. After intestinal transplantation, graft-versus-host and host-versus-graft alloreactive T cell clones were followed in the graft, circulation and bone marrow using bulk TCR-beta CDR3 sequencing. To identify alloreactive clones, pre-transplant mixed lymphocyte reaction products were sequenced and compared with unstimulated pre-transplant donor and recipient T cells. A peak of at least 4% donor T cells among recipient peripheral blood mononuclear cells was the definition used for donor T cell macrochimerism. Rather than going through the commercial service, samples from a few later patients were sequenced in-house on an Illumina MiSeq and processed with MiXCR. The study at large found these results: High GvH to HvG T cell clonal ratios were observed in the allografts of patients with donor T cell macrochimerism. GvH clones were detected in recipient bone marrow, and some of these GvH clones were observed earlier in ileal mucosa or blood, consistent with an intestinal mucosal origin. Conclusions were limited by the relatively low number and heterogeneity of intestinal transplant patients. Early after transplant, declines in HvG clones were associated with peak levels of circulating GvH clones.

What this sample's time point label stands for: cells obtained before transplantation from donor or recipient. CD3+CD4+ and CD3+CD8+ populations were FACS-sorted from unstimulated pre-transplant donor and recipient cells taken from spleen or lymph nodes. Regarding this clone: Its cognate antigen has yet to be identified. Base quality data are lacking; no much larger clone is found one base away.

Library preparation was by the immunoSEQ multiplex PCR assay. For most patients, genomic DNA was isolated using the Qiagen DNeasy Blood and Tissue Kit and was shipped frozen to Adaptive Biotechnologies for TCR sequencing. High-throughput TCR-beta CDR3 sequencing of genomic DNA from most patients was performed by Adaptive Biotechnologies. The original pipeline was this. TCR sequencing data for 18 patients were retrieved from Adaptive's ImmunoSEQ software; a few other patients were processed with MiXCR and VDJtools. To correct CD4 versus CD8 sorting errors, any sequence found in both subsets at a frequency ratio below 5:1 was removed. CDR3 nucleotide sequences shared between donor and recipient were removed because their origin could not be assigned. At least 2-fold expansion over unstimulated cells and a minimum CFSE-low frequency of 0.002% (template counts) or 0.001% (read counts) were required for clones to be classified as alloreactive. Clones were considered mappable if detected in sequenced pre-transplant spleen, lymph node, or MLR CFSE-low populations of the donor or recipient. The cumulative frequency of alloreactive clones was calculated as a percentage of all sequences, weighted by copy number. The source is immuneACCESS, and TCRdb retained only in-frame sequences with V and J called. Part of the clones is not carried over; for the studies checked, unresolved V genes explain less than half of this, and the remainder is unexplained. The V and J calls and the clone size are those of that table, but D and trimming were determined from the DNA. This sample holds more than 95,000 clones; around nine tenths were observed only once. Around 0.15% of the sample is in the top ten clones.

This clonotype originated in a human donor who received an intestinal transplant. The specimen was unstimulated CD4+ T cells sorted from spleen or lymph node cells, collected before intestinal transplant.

DNA sequence: TGTGCCAGCAGTCCCCGCTCTGGGGCCAACGTCCTGACTTTC. Its protein product is CASSPRSGANVLTF. The rearrangement combines TRBV28 with TRBJ2-6; a confident D gene designation cannot be given. CDR1 and CDR2, per the germline V gene, are MDHEN and SYDVKM. CDR3 length: 14 amino acids, cysteine to phenylalanine. Only the CDR3 region is kept as DNA, spanning 42 bases read in frame from base 1. Cut back by 5 bases and 0 bases, the V and J ends lie 5 bases apart.